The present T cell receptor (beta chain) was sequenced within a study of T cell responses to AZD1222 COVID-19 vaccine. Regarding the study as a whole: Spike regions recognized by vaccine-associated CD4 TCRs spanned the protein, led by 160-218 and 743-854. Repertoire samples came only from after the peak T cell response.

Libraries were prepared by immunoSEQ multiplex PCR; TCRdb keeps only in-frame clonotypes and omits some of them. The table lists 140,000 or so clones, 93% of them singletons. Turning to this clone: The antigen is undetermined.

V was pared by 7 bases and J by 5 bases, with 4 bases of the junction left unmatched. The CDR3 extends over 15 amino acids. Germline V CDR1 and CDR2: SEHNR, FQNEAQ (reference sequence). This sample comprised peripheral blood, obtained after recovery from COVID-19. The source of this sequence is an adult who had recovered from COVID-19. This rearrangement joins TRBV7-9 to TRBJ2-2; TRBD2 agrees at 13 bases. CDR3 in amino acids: CASIPTSGGTGELFF. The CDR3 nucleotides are TGTGCCAGCATCCCGACTAGCGGGGGGACCGGGGAGCTGTTTTTT.